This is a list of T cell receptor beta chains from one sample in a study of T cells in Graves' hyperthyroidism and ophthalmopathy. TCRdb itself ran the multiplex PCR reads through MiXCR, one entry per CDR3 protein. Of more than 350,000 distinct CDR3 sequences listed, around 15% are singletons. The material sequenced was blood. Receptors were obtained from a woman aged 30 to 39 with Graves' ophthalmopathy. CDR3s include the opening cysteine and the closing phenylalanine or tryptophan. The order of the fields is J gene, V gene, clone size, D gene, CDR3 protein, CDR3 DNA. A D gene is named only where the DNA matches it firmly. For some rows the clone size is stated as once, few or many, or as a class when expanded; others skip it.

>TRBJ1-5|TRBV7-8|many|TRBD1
CASSLLWTGGPNQPQHF
TGTGCCAGCAGCTTATTATGGACAGGGGGCCCCAATCAGCCCCAGCATTTT
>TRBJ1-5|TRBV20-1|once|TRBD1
CSADGTGYNQPQHF
TGCAGTGCTGACGGGACAGGCTACAATCAGCCCCAGCATTTT
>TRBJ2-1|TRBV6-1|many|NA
CASGMGGHNEQFF
TGTGCCAGTGGTATGGGGGGTCACAATGAGCAGTTCTTC
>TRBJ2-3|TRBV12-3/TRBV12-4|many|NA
CASSWVGSDTQYF
TGTGCCAGCAGTTGGGTTGGGTCAGATACGCAGTATTTT
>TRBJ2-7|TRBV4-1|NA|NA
CASSQVVADGRYEQYF
TGCGCCAGCAGCCAAGTTGTCGCCGACGGACGATACGAGCAGTACTTC
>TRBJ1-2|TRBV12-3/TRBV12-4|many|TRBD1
CASSSTGYYGYTF
TGTGCCAGCAGTTCGACAGGGTACTATGGCTACACCTTC
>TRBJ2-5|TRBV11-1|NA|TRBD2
CASSTEAKVSGGGETQYF
TGTGCCAGCAGTACCGAAGCGAAAGTTAGCGGGGGAGGAGAGACCCAGTACTTC
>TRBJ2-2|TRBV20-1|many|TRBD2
CSAPGTSGNTGELFF
TGCAGTGCTCCGGGGACTAGCGGAAACACCGGGGAGCTGTTTTTT
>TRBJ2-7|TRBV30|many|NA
CAWNQPGTESYEQYF
TGTGCCTGGAACCAACCCGGGACCGAGTCCTACGAGCAGTACTTC
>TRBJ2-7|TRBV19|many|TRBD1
CASKETGAPYEQYF
TGTGCCAGTAAGGAGACAGGGGCGCCCTACGAGCAGTACTTC
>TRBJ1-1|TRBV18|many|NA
CASSPPGPGAVGAFF
TGTGCCAGCTCACCGCCGGGACCCGGCGCCGTTGGAGCTTTCTTT
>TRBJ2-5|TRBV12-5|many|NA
CASGSFRDRETQYF
TGTGCTAGTGGTTCCTTCCGGGATAGAGAGACCCAGTACTTC
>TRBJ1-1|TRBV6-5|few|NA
CASSYPTGSGTEAFF
TGTGCCAGCAGTTACCCGACAGGCAGTGGGACTGAAGCTTTCTTT
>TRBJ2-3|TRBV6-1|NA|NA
CASSSVGLTTDTQYF
TGTGCCAGCAGCTCAGTCGGACTCACAACAGATACGCAGTATTTT
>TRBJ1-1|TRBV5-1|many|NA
CASSLMGRGESTEAFF
TGCGCCAGCAGCTTGATGGGCAGGGGAGAAAGCACTGAAGCTTTCTTT